These 3 T cell receptor beta chains originate from one sample sequenced in a study of blood T cell repertoires in COVID-19. Sequenced by immunoSEQ multiplex PCR; TCRdb stores in-frame clones only, minus some. The sample contains some 180,000 clones, more than 65% of which appear only once. Source material: peripheral blood. Every receptor here comes from a human donor in a cohort sampled during active COVID-19.

The rearrangement uses TRBV1 and TRBJ1-2; TRBD1 is the table's D call and was not checked against the DNA. TRBV1 is a recognized pseudogene. The CDR3 is 15 residues long. DNA for the CDR3: TGCACCAGCAGCCATATCGCACGGACATTCTCGGGCTACACCTTC. Translation: CTSSHIARTFSGYTF.

The V call is TRBV4-1, the J call TRBJ2-2, with D possibly matching TRBD1 (8 bases). Germline assignment: CDR1 MGHRA and CDR2 YSYEKL. Trimming took off 3 bases at V and 4 bases at J, with 15 bases between the two ends. The CDR3 spans 16 residues. CDR3 nucleotides: TGCGCCAGCAGCCAGCAAACAGGGGGGGGCACCGGGGAGCTGTTTTTT. As protein: CASSQQTGGGTGELFF.

The chain recombines TRBV18 with TRBJ2-7; D may be TRBD2 (6 bases). V shed 1 base and J shed 5 bases, with 15 bases lying between them. CDR1 and CDR2 from the germline V gene are KGHSH and LQKENI. This CDR3 contains 15 residues. The CDR3 nucleotides are TGTGCCAGCTCACCACAGACGGGAGATCCCAACGAGCAGTACTTC. This codes for CASSPQTGDPNEQYF.